This T cell receptor (beta chain) was recovered during a study of cytomegalovirus exposure and HLA in healthy donors. Study-wide points: Previous analysis showed most TCR beta V segments were productive about 90% or about 30% of the time. It was around 160 TCR beta chains that were listed as cytomegalovirus-associated.

This CDR3 is 14 amino acids long. The germline gives CDR1 LNHDA, CDR2 SQIVND (reference sequence). Trimming removed 3 bases from V and 11 bases from J; junction bases left unmatched: 10. Both 60 Vbeta primers and 13 Jbeta primers went into the PCR. TCRdb keeps only in-frame clones here, not all; method: immunoSEQ multiplex PCR. This sample has about 180,000 clones, with around 80% found just once. In the case of this clone: Its antigen is undetermined.

The source is a woman aged 50 to 60 in good health and CMV-seropositive. This chain joins TRBV19 and TRBJ1-1; 9 bases align to TRBD1. The specimen was PBMCs. CDR3 residues: CASSILDRGGHAFF. DNA for the CDR3: TGTGCCAGTAGTATCCTGGACAGGGGAGGACACGCTTTCTTT.